Listed below are T cell receptor beta chains from one sample, sequenced in a study of T-cell reconstitution after alpha-beta-depleted transplantation in children. TCRdb used MiXCR to reprocess the PCR reads, holding one entry per CDR3 protein. The sample lists 15,000 to 20,000 distinct CDR3 sequences; around 11% were seen once. The sample was PBMCs, mostly from graft donor cells, taken 180 days after TCRalphabeta/CD19-depleted stem cell transplant. The origin of the receptors is a boy younger than two who had a stem cell transplant for Wiskott-Aldrich syndrome, so the T cells may come from the graft donor. CDR3s include the opening cysteine and the closing phenylalanine or tryptophan. Fields, in order: D gene, clone size, J gene, V gene, CDR3 DNA, CDR3 protein. The D gene is left open where the match is weak. Expanded clones get a size class; other rows say once, few or many, or leave the size out.

>.|.|TRBJ2-1|TRBV24-1
TGTGCCACCAGTGATTTGGGGACCTTCTCCTACAATGAGCAGTTCTTC
CATSDLGTFSYNEQFF
>TRBD2|.|TRBJ2-3|TRBV28
TGTGCCAGCATCCCTAGCGGGAGCACAGATACGCAGTATTTT
CASIPSGSTDTQYF
>TRBD1|few|TRBJ2-7|TRBV29-1
TGCAGCGTCACAGGGGGCTACGAGCAGTACTTC
CSVTGGYEQYF
>TRBD2|.|TRBJ2-3|TRBV6-1
TGTGCCAGCAGCCTCGGGGCTAGCGGGAGTAGTGGCACAGATACGCAGTATTTT
CASSLGASGSSGTDTQYF
>.|many|TRBJ2-7|TRBV28
TGTGCCAGCAGTTTATTCGGGCAGGGGAGCTCCTACGAGCAGTACTTC
CASSLFGQGSSYEQYF
>TRBD1|few|TRBJ2-1|TRBV7-9
TGTGCCAGCAGGGCAAGGACAGGGTTCAGGAATGAGCAGTTCTTC
CASRARTGFRNEQFF
>.|.|TRBJ1-3|TRBV5-6
TGTGCCAGCAGGGCGGGACCCCATTTAAGTGGAAACACCATATATTTT
CASRAGPHLSGNTIYF
>TRBD2|.|TRBJ2-4|TRBV20-1
TGCAGTGCTAGCCACCTAGCGGGAGTAGTCGCCAAAAACATTCAGTACTTC
CSASHLAGVVAKNIQYF
>.|.|TRBJ2-1|TRBV5-1
TGCGCCAGCAGCGGCAGGGTTGCCACTTACAATGAGCAGTTCTTC
CASSGRVATYNEQFF
>.|.|TRBJ2-1|TRBV19
TGTGCCAGCTCAGGGGTGGGGGTCAATGAGCAGTTCTTC
CASSGVGVNEQFF
>.|.|TRBJ1-6|TRBV5-1
TGCGCCAGCAGCTTCGGACCCAGGGATAGTGGGTCACCCCTCCACTTT
CASSFGPRDSGSPLHF
>.|many|TRBJ1-4|TRBV3-2
TGTGCCAGCAGGTCTAACCCCGCTAATGAAAAACTGTTTTTT
CASRSNPANEKLFF
>.|.|TRBJ1-3|TRBV14
TGTGCCAGCAGCCAAGAAGGAGGTATTAGCTCTGGAAACACCATATATTTT
CASSQEGGISSGNTIYF
>.|many|TRBJ2-7|TRBV28
TGTGCCAGCAGTCCCCCGTTTGAGTTTGGGTACGAGCAGTACTTC
CASSPPFEFGYEQYF
>TRBD2|.|TRBJ2-2|TRBV15
TGTGCCACCAGCAGACACGACGGACTAGCGGGGGGGTACACCGGGGAGCTGTTTTTT
CATSRHDGLAGGYTGELFF
>.|.|TRBJ2-5|TRBV3-1
TGTGCCAGCAGCTACGACTTGGAGACCCAGTACTTC
CASSYDLETQYF
>.|few|TRBJ2-3|TRBV7-6
TGTGCCAGCAATGGGGGGGGGGCCCCAGATACGCAGTATTTT
CASNGGGAPDTQYF
>.|many|TRBJ2-1|TRBV7-2
TGTGCCAGCAGCTTAGGTTCGGCCTCCTACAATGAGCAGTTCTTC
CASSLGSASYNEQFF
>TRBD2|.|TRBJ2-6|TRBV25-1
TGTGCCAGCAGTCCCAAGGGCGCTAGCGGGCCCCTAAGTTCTGGGGCCAACGGCCTGACTTTC
CASSPKGASGPLSSGANGLTF
>.|.|TRBJ1-1|TRBV6-1
TGTGCCAGCTTTACAGGAATGAACACTGAAGCTTTCTTT
CASFTGMNTEAFF
>.|.|TRBJ2-3|TRBV7-9
TGTGCCAGCAGCGCCTGGCGGGAAGGCACAGATACGCAGTATTTT
CASSAWREGTDTQYF
>.|.|TRBJ2-5|TRBV13
TGTGCCAGCACCTTCTTGGGGTGGGAGACCCAGTACTTC
CASTFLGWETQYF
>TRBD1|few|TRBJ1-2|TRBV5-1
TGCGCCAGCAGCTTTGGAGGGACAGTTAACTATGGCTACACCTTC
CASSFGGTVNYGYTF
>TRBD1|many|TRBJ1-1|TRBV28
TGTGCCAGCAGTTTGGAATTGAAAAACAGGGGGATGGTGAACACTGAAGCTTTCTTT
CASSLELKNRGMVNTEAFF
>.|.|TRBJ1-6|TRBV11-1
TGTGCCAGCAGCTCAGCGGGGGACCCAAATTCACCCCTCCACTTT
CASSSAGDPNSPLHF
>.|few|TRBJ1-3|TRBV5-6
TGTGCCAGCAGCTTGGTGCAGGGGGGAAACACCATATATTTT
CASSLVQGGNTIYF
>TRBD2|few|TRBJ2-3|TRBV4-2
TGTGCCAGCGGGGTAGCGGGAAGCACAGATACGCAGTATTTT
CASGVAGSTDTQYF
>.|.|TRBJ1-5|TRBV4-2
TGTGCCAGCAGCCAAGGGCCCTTACTTCAGCCCCAGCATTTT
CASSQGPLLQPQHF
>TRBD2|.|TRBJ2-3|TRBV20-1
TGCAGTGCTAGGCCCACTAGCGCCGATACGCAGTATTTT
CSARPTSADTQYF
>.|few|TRBJ2-7|TRBV9
TGTGTCAGCAGCGTTGAGGTCGGGATGGTCTACGAGCAGTACTTC
CVSSVEVGMVYEQYF
>TRBD1|.|TRBJ1-2|TRBV12-3/TRBV12-4
TGTGCCAGCAGTCGGGACAGCCCTAACTATGGCTACACCTTC
CASSRDSPNYGYTF
>TRBD2|many|TRBJ2-2|TRBV12-3/TRBV12-4
TGTGCCAGCAGGCCCGGGACTAGAGACACCGGGGAGCTGTTTTTT
CASRPGTRDTGELFF
>.|few|TRBJ2-5|TRBV20-1
TGCAGTGCTAGGGAGCCCCAGGGGCAAGAGACCCAGTACTTC
CSAREPQGQETQYF
>.|once|TRBJ2-3|TRBV20-1
TGCAGTGGATCTAGCACAGATACGCAGTATTTT
CSGSSTDTQYF
>.|few|TRBJ1-5|TRBV18
TGTGCCAGCTCACCAGTCTGGTCTGCCGGGAAAGGTAGCAATCAGCCCCAGCATTTT
CASSPVWSAGKGSNQPQHF
>.|few|TRBJ1-2|TRBV7-8
TGTGCCAGCAGCCCCGGGGGCCCCTATGGCTACACCTTC
CASSPGGPYGYTF
>TRBD2|few|TRBJ2-7|TRBV3-1
TGTGCCAGCAGCCAAGGGCCTAGCGGGGTGTACGAGCAGTACTTC
CASSQGPSGVYEQYF
>.|.|TRBJ1-1|TRBV10-1
TGCGCCAGCCCCCGCAGGGAGAATACTGAAGCTTTCTTT
CASPRRENTEAFF
>.|.|TRBJ2-1|TRBV20-1
TGCAGTGCGGGGGGGGGGCCCTACAATGAGCAGTTCTTC
CSAGGGPYNEQFF
>.|few|TRBJ1-3|TRBV7-9
TGTGCCAGCAGCTTCGTGGGGGGGAACACCATATATTTT
CASSFVGGNTIYF
>TRBD2|few|TRBJ2-3|TRBV5-8
TGTGCCAGCAGCCCCCCAGGTAGCGGGCATACGCAGTATTTT
CASSPPGSGHTQYF
>.|many|TRBJ1-5|TRBV20-1
TGCAGTGCTACCCGGGACGGTAGCAATCAGCCCCAGCATTTT
CSATRDGSNQPQHF
>TRBD1|many|TRBJ1-6|TRBV12-3/TRBV12-4
TGTGCCAGCAGTTTTAGTCCCCGGACAGGGGATAGGTTTTTGTTCCGGGTTTCACCCCTCCACTTT
CASSFSPRTGDRFLFRVSPLHF
>.|many|TRBJ2-1|TRBV28
TGTGCCAGCAGTTTACCCAGGCCCACCGACAATGAGCAGTTCTTC
CASSLPRPTDNEQFF
>.|many|TRBJ1-2|TRBV9
TGTGCCAGCAGCGTAGGGACGGACTATGGCTACACCTTC
CASSVGTDYGYTF
>.|.|TRBJ2-7|TRBV20-1
TGCAGCGTCGGGGGCCAAACCTACGAGCAGTACTTC
CSVGGQTYEQYF
>.|few|TRBJ1-6|TRBV6-2/TRBV6-3
TGTGCCAGCAGTTACTTCCCAGACCCCGTTGGAAAACGGTATAATTCACCCCTCCACTTT
CASSYFPDPVGKRYNSPLHF
>TRBD1|many|TRBJ2-7|TRBV5-1
TGCGCCAGCAGCTTGGTATCCGACAGGGGATCCTACGAGCAGTACTTC
CASSLVSDRGSYEQYF